One and the same sample provided the 21 T cell receptor beta chains below, sequenced in a study of blood T cells in healthy people across ages. Together with a sample-barcoded 5' primer, a J-beta primer mix was included in a second PCR lasting roughly 6 to 12 cycles. TCRdb recomputed calls from the 5' RACE reads with MiXCR, one row per CDR3 protein. In the table there are some 1.6 million distinct CDR3 sequences, roughly a third of which are singletons. What was sequenced was blood. Source of these receptors: a woman younger than 45 in good health.

This clonotype was recorded at least ten times. The chain is built from TRBV20-1 and TRBJ2-1; 8 bases are shared with TRBD2. The CDR3 spans 16 residues. The germline gives CDR1 DFQATT, CDR2 SNEGSKA (reference sequence). V gave up 6 bases and J gave up 1 base; unmatched junction bases: 11. This CDR3 reads CSAGGLAPNSYNEQFF. As DNA, the CDR3 is TGCAGTGCAGGCGGACTAGCCCCGAATTCCTACAATGAGCAGTTCTTC.

This clonotype appeared many times. The junction shows a germline mismatch at one end, possibly a read error. The chain carries TRBV6-6 and TRBJ2-1, with TRBD2 matching over 7 bases. CDR1 MNHNY and CDR2 SVGAGI come from the germline V gene (reference sequence). CDR3 size: 16 residues. CDR3 nucleotides: TGCGCCAGCAGCTTGGGAGCGGGGAGCTCCTACAATGAGCAGTTCTTC. Translation gives CASSLGAGSSYNEQFF.

This sequence joins TRBV21-1 and TRBJ1-1; the table's D call of TRBD1 was not tested on the DNA. TRBV21-1 is tagged as a pseudogene. The CDR3 is 16 amino acids. CDR3 amino acids: CASSSGRDSSESEAFF. The CDR3 DNA is TGTGCCAGCAGCAGTGGGCGGGACAGCAGTGAATCTGAAGCTTTCTTT.

This clonotype was recorded once. This chain joins TRBV27 and TRBJ2-6; tentatively, D is TRBD1 (5 bases). Germline V gene lookup returns CDR1 MNHEY and CDR2 SMNVEV (reference sequence). The CDR3 sequence is 19 residues long. Trimming shortened V by 6 bases and J by 1 base, and 22 bases separated the two germline ends. The CDR3 reads CASSYEKILRASGANVLTF. CDR3 DNA sequence: TGTGCCAGCAGCTACGAAAAGATTCTCAGGGCGTCTGGGGCCAACGTCCTGACTTTC.

This sequence joins TRBV20-1 and TRBJ2-7; 8 bases are a match to TRBD2. The CDR3 length is 13 residues. Germline values: CDR1 DFQATT, CDR2 SNEGSKA (reference sequence). Trimming cost V 3 bases and J 2 bases; bases outside gene matches: 3. CDR3 region: CSASTSGPYEQYF. The CDR3, as DNA: TGCAGTGCTAGCACTAGCGGACCCTACGAGCAGTACTTC.

This clonotype was detected only a few times. The J gene is TRBJ2-5, the V gene TRBV5-1; 14 nucleotides match TRBD2. With 4 bases clipped from V and 5 bases from J, the junction kept 7 bases outside the gene matches. Germline assignment: CDR1 SGHRS and CDR2 YFSETQ. This CDR3 has 16 amino acids. CDR3 amino acids: CASSGLTSGRAETQYF. The CDR3 DNA sequence: TGCGCCAGCAGCGGCCTGACTAGCGGGAGGGCGGAGACCCAGTACTTC.

This chain connects TRBV3-1 to TRBJ2-1, with D perhaps matching TRBD2 (5 bases). Germline CDR1 reads LGHDT; CDR2 reads YNNKEL (reference sequence). The CDR3 covers 14 residues. V lost 0 bases and J lost 5, with 8 bases in between. Written as DNA, the CDR3 is TGTGCCAGCAGCCAAGACGGGAATGACAATGAGCAGTTCTTC. Its translation is CASSQDGNDNEQFF.

This chain uses TRBV14 with TRBJ1-1; 10 nucleotides agree with TRBD1. V lost 7 bases and J lost 4; bases outside the gene matches: 12. CDR1 SGHDN and CDR2 FVKESK come from the germline V gene. The CDR3 is 16 residues long. In nucleotides, the CDR3 is TGTGCCAGCAAAGTACCGGGACAGGGGTGGGGCACTGAAGCTTTCTTT. Its protein product is CASKVPGQGWGTEAFF.

This clonotype occurred many times. The V gene is TRBV29-1, the J gene TRBJ2-1; no firm D call. Trimming pared 3 bases from V and 2 bases from J, leaving 11 bases between. The CDR3 covers 14 residues. In germline, CDR1 is SQVTM, CDR2 ANQGSEA. The CDR3 bases are TGCAGCGTTGAGTCTTATGGGACCTACAATGAGCAGTTCTTC. Encoded protein: CSVESYGTYNEQFF.

To note about this clonotype: Possible read error: a much larger clone is one base away. The rearrangement joins TRBV4-2 to TRBJ2-6, with D possibly being TRBD1 (6 bases). The CDR3 is 16 amino acids. Germline loops: CDR1 LGHNA, CDR2 YNFKEQ. CDR3 sequence: CAGSQEAGAGANVLTF. CDR3 bases: TGTGCCGGCAGCCAAGAAGCAGGGGCCGGGGCCAACGTCCTGACTTTC.

This clonotype was detected a few times. V usage is TRBV5-1 and J usage is TRBJ1-2; 8 bases match TRBD1. V was clipped by 4 bases and J by 7 bases; unmatched bases: 6. CDR1 SGHRS and CDR2 YFSETQ come from the germline V gene. This CDR3 contains 13 residues. The CDR3 protein is CASSKDRERGYTF. CDR3 DNA: TGCGCCAGCAGCAAGGACAGGGAGCGTGGCTACACCTTC.

The J gene is TRBJ2-7, the V gene TRBV10-3; D may be TRBD1 or TRBD2 (5 bases each). Trimming took 3 bases from V and 2 from J, leaving 17 bases between them. The V gene's germline CDR1 is ENHRY and CDR2 SYGVKD. The CDR3 has 16 amino acids. The CDR3 sequence is CAISDPRGLLTYEQYF. CDR3 coding DNA: TGTGCCATCAGTGACCCCCGGGGCCTCCTAACCTACGAGCAGTACTTC.

This clonotype was observed a handful of times. This chain joins TRBV5-1 and TRBJ2-3, with no clear D. Trimming cost V 0 bases and J 3 bases, with 8 bases left between them. Per the germline V gene, CDR1 is SGHRS and CDR2 is YFSETQ. The CDR3 length is 14 residues. CDR3 bases: TGCGCCAGCAGCTTGGCCGATGAGACAGATACGCAGTATTTT. Protein product: CASSLADETDTQYF.

This clonotype turned up a few times. V and J are TRBV6-1 and TRBJ2-5; TRBD1 might be the D (5 bases). The J call could be wrong; TRBJ2-7 is a better fit for the DNA end. This CDR3 is built from 13 residues. The germline CDR1 and CDR2 sequences are MNHNS and SASEGT. The CDR3 DNA follows: TGTGCCAGCAGTGAAGCGGACATTTCCGAGCAGTACTTC. Translation gives CASSEADISEQYF.

The CDR3 is CASSASGEYEKYF. The CDR3 nucleotides read TGTGCCAGCAGCGCTTCAGGGGAATACGAGAAGTACTTC. V usage is TRBV9 and J usage is TRBJ2-4; weak D call: TRBD1 (6 bases). This CDR3 is 13 amino acids long. Trimming took off 3 bases at V and 14 bases at J, with 18 bases between the two ends. Germline CDR1 is SGDLS and CDR2 is YYNGEE.

This clonotype has at least ten counts. The genes are TRBV29-1 and TRBJ2-3; D is unresolved. Germline-derived CDR1 and CDR2 are SQVTM and ANQGSEA. V dropped 4 bases and J dropped 1 base, with 0 bases sitting between them. This CDR3 region has 10 residues. DNA of the CDR3: TGCAGCGTTGGCACAGATACGCAGTATTTT. It encodes CSVGTDTQYF.

This clonotype was seen a handful of times. CDR3 coding DNA: TGCGCCAGCAGCCAAGAAAGAATCAGGGTGGGCACTATATACGAGCAGTACTTC. Translating gives CASSQERIRVGTIYEQYF. This chain uses TRBV4-1 with TRBJ2-7; TRBD1 is a possible D gene (5 bases). Germline lookup yields CDR1 MGHRA and CDR2 YSYEKL. The CDR3 length is 18 residues. V dropped 0 bases and J dropped 4 bases, with 22 bases sitting between them.

The chain has TRBV3-1 and TRBJ2-1; 9 bases are a match to TRBD1. With V trimmed by 6 bases and J by 5 bases, 5 bases remained unmatched. The germline V gene has CDR1 LGHDT and CDR2 YNNKEL (reference sequence). This CDR3 region has 14 residues. Written as DNA, the CDR3 is TGTGCCAGCAGGGGACAGGGTTTTAACAATGAGCAGTTCTTC. Translated: CASRGQGFNNEQFF.

The CDR3 spells CASSQGTSGGSSYNEQFF. CDR3 coding DNA: TGTGCCAGCAGCCAAGGGACTAGCGGGGGTAGCTCCTACAATGAGCAGTTCTTC. The chain links TRBV3-1 to TRBJ2-1; TRBD2 matches 13 bases. With V trimmed by 1 base and J by 0 bases, 3 bases remained unmatched. Germline V CDR1 and CDR2: LGHDT, YNNKEL (reference sequence). This CDR3 region has 18 residues.

V gene TRBV5-1 combines with J gene TRBJ1-2; 8 bases are a match to TRBD1. Germline lookup yields CDR1 SGHRS and CDR2 YFSETQ. The CDR3 runs to 15 residues. V lost 3 bases, J lost 2 bases, and 6 bases stayed unmatched. CDR3 DNA: TGCGCCAGCAGCTCCTGGACAGGGAAAAACTATGGCTACACCTTC. Protein: CASSSWTGKNYGYTF.

On this clonotype: The junction and the germline gene differ at one end; a read error may be behind it. The J gene is TRBJ2-3, the V gene TRBV6-1, with D unclear. The CDR3 is 10 residues long. Germline CDR1 is MNHNS and CDR2 is SASEGT. CDR3 sequence (DNA): TGTGCCAGCGCCTTCGATACGCGGTATTTT. Residues: CASAFDTRYF.